These 13 T cell receptor beta chains came from one sample sequenced in a study of T-cell memory formation after mild COVID-19. MiXCR was run by TCRdb on the 5' RACE reads, yielding one entry per CDR3 protein. The sample consists of hundreds of thousands of distinct CDR3 sequences, about 23% of them appearing once. The sample consisted of PBMCs or a T cell subset sorted from them (not recorded which). All receptors come from an adult woman who had mild COVID-19 (a few samples of this study predate the infection). Cell type and time point are not known.

Only a few counts were recorded for this clonotype. The chain carries TRBV9 and TRBJ2-1, with 10 bases matching TRBD2. Losses at the gene ends were 0 bases for V and 8 bases for J; bases not matched to a gene: 8. Germline CDR1 is SGDLS and CDR2 is YYNGEE. CDR3 length equals 16 residues. The CDR3 DNA is TGTGCCAGCAGCGTAGGGGAAGCGGGAGGGGGGCATGAGCAGTTCTTC. Translating it yields CASSVGEAGGGHEQFF.

There are a few counts of this clonotype. One end of the junction fails to match germline, which may point to a read error. V usage is TRBV7-9 and J usage is TRBJ2-1; D gene ambiguous. Per the germline V gene, CDR1 is SEHNR and CDR2 is FQNEAQ (reference sequence). This CDR3 has 12 amino acids. The DNA for the CDR3 is TGTGCCAGCAGCTTAGTCTACTATGAGCAGTTCTTC. Translating it yields CASSLVYYEQFF.

In its sample, this clonotype was seen many times. The rearrangement uses TRBV7-6 and TRBJ1-4, with a possible D match to TRBD1 (5 bases). Germline assignment: CDR1 SGHVS and CDR2 FNYEAQ. Trimming removed 4 bases at V and 3 bases at J, with 12 bases between. This CDR3 contains 15 residues. This CDR3 reads CASSSRQNPNEKLFF. The CDR3, as DNA: TGTGCCAGCAGCTCAAGACAGAATCCTAATGAAAAACTGTTTTTT.

This clonotype has just a few counts. The V gene is TRBV4-3, the J gene TRBJ2-3, with D possibly being TRBD1 (6 bases). Trimming took 1 base from V and 0 from J, leaving 11 bases between them. The CDR3 sequence is 16 residues long. Germline CDR1 LGHNA, CDR2 YSLEER. The CDR3 coding sequence is TGCGCCAGCAGCCAAGGAAGGACAGTAAGCACAGATACGCAGTATTTT. It is translated as CASSQGRTVSTDTQYF.

The gene calls are TRBV20-1 and TRBJ1-2; D uncertain. CDR1 DFQATT and CDR2 SNEGSKA come from the germline V gene (reference sequence). With 7 bases removed from V and 2 bases from J, the gap between germline ends came to 8 bases. The CDR3 has 11 amino acids. CDR3 sequence reads: CSGQKNYGYTF. CDR3 nucleotides: TGCAGTGGGCAGAAGAACTATGGCTACACCTTC.

This clonotype occurred a few times. The CDR3 sequence: CASKDRAKDTQYF. The CDR3, as DNA: TGTGCCAGCAAGGACAGGGCTAAGGATACGCAGTATTTT. V usage is TRBV7-9 and J usage is TRBJ2-3; 8 nucleotides align to TRBD1. CDR1 SEHNR and CDR2 FQNEAQ come from the germline V gene (reference sequence). Trimming cost V 7 bases and J 6 bases; bases outside gene matches: 6. This CDR3 contains 13 residues. The variable domain in full, completed from reference TRBV7-9 and TRBJ2-3, reads DTGVSQNPRHKITKRGQNVTFRCDPISEHNRLYWYRQTLGQGPEFLTYFQNEAQLEKSRLLSDRFSAERPKGSFSTLEIQRTEQGDSAMYLCASKDRAKDTQYFGPGTRLTVL.

This rearrangement joins TRBV25-1 to TRBJ2-1; the match to TRBD2 covers 12 bases. Germline assignment: CDR1 MGHDK and CDR2 SYGVNS. V trimming: 4 bases; J trimming: 7 bases; junction bases outside the gene matches: 5. There are 15 residues in the CDR3. The CDR3 spells CASSASGRAGNEQFF. In DNA form, the CDR3 reads TGTGCCAGCAGTGCTAGCGGGAGGGCCGGTAATGAGCAGTTCTTC. The variable domain in full, with the rest retrieved from reference TRBV25-1 and TRBJ2-1, is EADIYQTPRYLVIGTGKKITLECSQTMGHDKMYWYQQDPGMELHLIHYSYGVNSTEKGDLSSESTVSRIRTEHFPLTLESARPSHTSQYLCASSASGRAGNEQFFGPGTRLTVL.

Only a few counts were recorded for this clonotype. The chain joins TRBV6-5 to TRBJ2-3, with D possibly matching TRBD2 (7 bases). The ends were cut back, 2 bases at V and 5 bases at J, with 11 bases in the middle. CDR3 size: 14 residues. CDR1 MNHEY and CDR2 SVGAGI come from the germline V gene. The CDR3 loop reads CASSYGGAEDTQYF. The CDR3 nucleotides read TGTGCCAGCAGTTACGGGGGGGCCGAAGATACGCAGTATTTT.

This clonotype showed up just a few times. The gene calls are TRBV7-2 and TRBJ2-1, with a weak D call TRBD2 (6 bases). The germline V and J ends were trimmed by 5 bases and 0 bases, with 14 bases remaining between them. The germline gives CDR1 SGHTA, CDR2 FQGNSA. The CDR3 is 16 residues long. The CDR3 DNA reads as TGTGCCAGCAGCCAAGGAGCGGGCCACTCCTACAATGAGCAGTTCTTC. Amino acids: CASSQGAGHSYNEQFF.

This rearrangement joins TRBV3-1 to TRBJ2-7, with D uncertain. The CDR3 sequence is 11 residues long. CDR1 and CDR2 from the germline V gene are LGHDT and YNNKEL (reference sequence). V gave up 1 base and J gave up 6 bases, with 4 bases separating them. CDR3 nucleotides: TGTGCCAGCAGCCAAGTAAGCGAGCAGTACTTC. This codes for CASSQVSEQYF.

This clonotype was recorded a few times. The CDR3 sequence: CSALAGRGTDTQYF. In DNA, the CDR3 is TGCAGTGCTCTAGCGGGGAGGGGCACAGATACGCAGTATTTT. J is TRBJ2-3 and V is TRBV20-1; 9 bases agree with TRBD2. Looked up from germline, CDR1 is DFQATT and CDR2 is SNEGSKA (reference sequence). The CDR3 sequence is 14 residues long. Unmatched junction bases numbered 4, after V lost 5 bases and J lost 1 base.

In its sample, this clonotype was seen a few times. The chain links TRBV7-9 to TRBJ2-2; no definite D call. CDR1 SEHNR and CDR2 FQNEAQ come from the germline V gene (reference sequence). Between the trimmed V and J ends, which lost 0 bases and 6 bases, there was a span of 5 bases. The CDR3 consists of 13 residues. CDR3 amino acids: CASSLATAGELFF. The CDR3 nucleotides read TGTGCCAGCAGCTTAGCAACCGCCGGGGAGCTGTTTTTT.

This clonotype was counted a single time. This sequence joins TRBV20-1 and TRBJ2-7; TRBD1 matches 10 bases. V lost 4 bases, J lost 2 bases, and 5 bases stayed unmatched. The CDR3 extends over 14 amino acids. The germline V gene has CDR1 DFQATT and CDR2 SNEGSKA (reference sequence). The CDR3 here is CSATRDRGTYEQYF. CDR3 nucleotides: TGCAGTGCTACCCGGGACAGGGGCACCTACGAGCAGTACTTC.